This TCR beta chain was identified in a study of T cells after posttransplantation cyclophosphamide. Methotrexate plus calcineurin inhibitor accompanied controls' myeloablative marrow transplants; sampling was 1 year later. Study-level findings and limits: Donor-recipient repertoire similarity was low at 1-2 months, rising over year one. Skin or GI-infiltrating T cells shared few TRB sequences with blood. TRB clonality was highly associated with recipient CMV seropositivity and reactivation.

With respect to this clone: Its cognate antigen is unknown.

Generated by immunoSEQ multiplex PCR, the TCRdb table keeps only in-frame clones and is missing some. The sample lists approximately 10,000 clones; roughly 90% were seen once. The sequencing here drew on PBMCs, taken after an allogeneic stem cell transplant with a calcineurin inhibitor and methotrexate. The TCR sequence derives from a male patient in his thirties who received an allogeneic stem cell transplant from an unrelated donor, was CMV-positive, and had no GVHD. Some T cells may be provided by the graft donor.

The CDR3 loop reads CAAITPDRESVQSNEKLFF. The CDR3 nucleotides read TGTGCCGCAATCACCCCCGACAGGGAGTCAGTCCAGTCCAATGAAAAACTGTTTTTT. The chain combines TRBV27 with TRBJ1-4; TRBD1 matches 7 bases. J gave up 5 bases and V 11 bases, and 26 bases lay outside the gene matches. This CDR3 contains 19 residues. Germline lookup yields CDR1 MNHEY and CDR2 SMNVEV (reference sequence).